These 14 T cell receptor beta chains share one sample of origin, sequenced in a study of T-cell memory formation after mild COVID-19. TCRdb re-called the 5' RACE reads through MiXCR, storing one row per CDR3 protein. Here the sample spans approximately 260,000 distinct CDR3 sequences, roughly 18% being singletons. Sequencing input: PBMCs or a T cell subset sorted from them (not recorded which). The receptors originated from a man between 18 and 29 years old who had mild COVID-19 (a few samples of this study predate the infection). Cell type and time point are not known.

The chain combines TRBV28 with TRBJ1-2; D uncertain. Germline values: CDR1 MDHEN, CDR2 SYDVKM. The CDR3 loop spans 11 amino acids. Trimming left V 10 bases short and J 3 bases short, with 9 bases between. The CDR3 sequence is CATRLDYGYTF. CDR3 nucleotides: TGTGCCACCAGATTAGACTATGGCTACACCTTC.

This clonotype showed up just a few times. V is TRBV7-3 and J is TRBJ2-5; a possible D gene is TRBD1 (5 bases). CDR3 length: 14 residues. The V gene lost 2 bases and the J gene lost 4 bases, with 11 bases spanning the gap. The germline V gene encodes CDR1 SGHTA and CDR2 FQGTGA. The DNA for the CDR3 is TGTGCCAGCAGCTTATACCAGGGAACAGAGACCCAGTACTTC. It yields the protein CASSLYQGTETQYF.

The CDR3 reads CASSQGLASNIQYF. DNA of the CDR3: TGCGCCAGCAGCCAGGGACTAGCTTCAAACATTCAGTACTTC. J is TRBJ2-4 and V is TRBV4-1, with 9 bases fitting TRBD2. V lost 3 bases, J lost 6 bases, and 3 bases stayed unmatched. Germline loops: CDR1 MGHRA, CDR2 YSYEKL. The CDR3 extends over 14 amino acids.

V usage is TRBV6-2 or TRBV6-3 and J usage is TRBJ2-1; 9 bases are a match to TRBD1. The V gene end was trimmed by 6 bases and the J gene end by 8 bases; junction bases not matched to a gene: 5. The germline gives CDR1 MNHEY, CDR2 SVGEGT. This CDR3 has 13 residues. This CDR3 reads CASRRQGVDEQFF. The CDR3 nucleotides read TGTGCCAGCAGGAGACAGGGGGTTGATGAGCAGTTCTTC.

This clonotype was recorded a few times. The CDR3 sequence: CASSQSGPLDKLKETQYF. The CDR3 DNA is TGCGCCAGCAGTCAATCGGGCCCTTTGGACAAATTGAAAGAGACCCAGTACTTC. The J gene is TRBJ2-5, the V gene TRBV23-1; D is possibly TRBD1 (5 bases). TRBV23-1 belongs to the ORF category, with a function that is uncertain. The CDR3 is 18 residues long. Trimming removed 0 bases at V and 3 bases at J, with 20 bases between.

The gene calls are TRBV5-1 and TRBJ1-1, with TRBD1 as a possible D gene (5 bases). V was shortened by 4 bases and J by 4 bases, with 11 bases between the two germline ends. Germline CDR1 is SGHRS and CDR2 is YFSETQ. The CDR3 has 13 amino acids. The CDR3 region has the DNA TGCGCCAGCAGCACCCGGGGCAGCACTGAAGCTTTCTTT. As protein: CASSTRGSTEAFF.

V usage is TRBV2 and J usage is TRBJ2-3; the match to TRBD2 covers 13 bases. Trimming cost V 6 bases and J 1 base; bases outside gene matches: 4. This CDR3 region has 16 residues. In germline, CDR1 is SNHLY, CDR2 FYNNEI. CDR3 residues: CASRGGLAGRTDTQYF. As DNA, the CDR3 is TGTGCCAGCAGAGGGGGACTAGCGGGGCGCACAGATACGCAGTATTTT.

This clonotype was seen a handful of times. J is TRBJ2-1 and V is TRBV11-2; D might be TRBD1 (6 bases). Germline values: CDR1 SGHAT, CDR2 FQNNGV. Trimming shortened V by 4 bases and J by 7 bases, and 20 bases separated the two germline ends. The CDR3 runs 16 residues. CDR3 sequence reads: CASSSYLIQGRNEQFF. In DNA, the CDR3 is TGTGCCAGCAGCTCCTACTTGATACAGGGTAGGAATGAGCAGTTCTTC.

The table lists this clonotype with a few counts. The rearrangement uses TRBV2 and TRBJ2-7; TRBD1 aligns across 8 bases. V dropped 8 bases and J dropped 0; count of bases not matched to a gene: 6. Germline-derived CDR1 and CDR2 are SNHLY and FYNNEI. This CDR3 spans 14 amino acids. The CDR3 nucleotides are TGTGCCAGCTTCAGGGGGCTAATCTCCTACGAGCAGTACGTC. It yields the protein CASFRGLISYEQYV.

This rearrangement joins TRBV4-1 to TRBJ1-4; D call uncertain. Per germline, CDR1 MGHRA and CDR2 YSYEKL. V lost 3 bases and J 7 bases, leaving 9 bases between the germline ends. The CDR3 spans 13 residues. CDR3 coding DNA: TGCGCCAGCAGCCAGACCACGGGTGAAAAACTGTTTTTT. Translated, it gives CASSQTTGEKLFF.

This clonotype was counted between two and nine times. The chain joins TRBV11-2 to TRBJ2-2, with TRBD1 as a possible D gene (6 bases). V was shortened by 5 bases and J by 5 bases, with 18 bases between the two germline ends. The CDR3 is made up of 16 amino acids. The germline V gene encodes CDR1 SGHAT and CDR2 FQNNGV. The CDR3 here is CASSPWARGRTGELFF. CDR3 bases: TGTGCCAGCAGCCCATGGGCCAGGGGACGGACCGGGGAGCTGTTTTTT.

With regard to this clonotype: A junction boundary mismatches the germline segment, possibly from a read error. The chain links TRBV6-5 to TRBJ2-4; D is perhaps TRBD1 or TRBD2 (5 bases each). Germline V lookup: CDR1 MNHEY, CDR2 SVGAGI. The CDR3 totals 13 residues. CDR3 protein: CASSYSGGNSQYF. CDR3 bases: TGTGCCAGCAGTTACTCTGGGGGAAACAGTCAGTACTTC.

This clonotype was counted only a few times. This sequence joins TRBV11-2 and TRBJ1-2, with 10 bases identical to TRBD1. The CDR3 extends over 15 amino acids. Germline loops: CDR1 SGHAT, CDR2 FQNNGV. V lost 5 bases, J lost 6 bases, and 9 bases stayed unmatched. The chain's CDR3 is CASSLGQGILDGYTF. DNA for the CDR3: TGTGCCAGCAGCCTGGGACAGGGGATTTTGGATGGCTACACCTTC.

This clonotype was observed a few times. This chain links TRBV28 with TRBJ2-1; D uncertain. This CDR3 has 12 residues. V dropped 2 bases and J dropped 8 bases, with 7 bases sitting between them. CDR1 MDHEN and CDR2 SYDVKM come from the germline V gene. CDR3 residues: CASSLTRYEQFF. The CDR3 DNA sequence: TGTGCCAGCAGTTTAACACGGTATGAGCAGTTCTTC. Full variable domain (missing parts from reference TRBV28 and TRBJ2-1): DVKVTQSSRYLVKRTGEKVFLECVQDMDHENMFWYRQDPGLGLRLIYFSYDVKMKEKGDIPEGYSVSREKKERFSLILESASTNQTSMYLCASSLTRYEQFFGPGTRLTVL.